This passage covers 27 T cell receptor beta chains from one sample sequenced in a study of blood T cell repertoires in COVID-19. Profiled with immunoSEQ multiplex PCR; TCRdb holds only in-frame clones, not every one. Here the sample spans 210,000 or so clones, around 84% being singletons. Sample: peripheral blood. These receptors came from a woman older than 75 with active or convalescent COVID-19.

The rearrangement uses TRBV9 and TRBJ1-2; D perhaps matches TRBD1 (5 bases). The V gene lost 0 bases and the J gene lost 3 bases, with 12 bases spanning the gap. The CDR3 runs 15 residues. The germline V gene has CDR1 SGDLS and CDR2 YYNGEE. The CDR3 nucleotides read TGTGCCAGCAGCGTAGGATCAGGGAGGGACTATGGCTACACCTTC. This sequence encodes CASSVGSGRDYGYTF.

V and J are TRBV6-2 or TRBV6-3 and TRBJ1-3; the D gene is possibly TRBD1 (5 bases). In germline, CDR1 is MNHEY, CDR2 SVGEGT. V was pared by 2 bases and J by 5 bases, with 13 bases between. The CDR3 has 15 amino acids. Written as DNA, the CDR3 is TGTGCCAGCAGTTACCTGCGGGGGGACCGAAACACCATATATTTT. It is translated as CASSYLRGDRNTIYF.

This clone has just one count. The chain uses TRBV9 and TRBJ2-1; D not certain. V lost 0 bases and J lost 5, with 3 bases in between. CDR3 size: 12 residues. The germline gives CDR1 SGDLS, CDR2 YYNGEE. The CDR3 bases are TGTGCCAGCAGCGTAGGCGACAATGAGCAGTTCTTC. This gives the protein CASSVGDNEQFF.

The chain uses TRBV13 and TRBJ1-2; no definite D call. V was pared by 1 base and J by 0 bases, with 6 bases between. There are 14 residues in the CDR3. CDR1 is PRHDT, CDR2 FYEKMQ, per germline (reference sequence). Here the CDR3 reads CASSLAGTNYGYTF. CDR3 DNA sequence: TGTGCCAGCAGCTTAGCCGGTACTAACTATGGCTACACCTTC.

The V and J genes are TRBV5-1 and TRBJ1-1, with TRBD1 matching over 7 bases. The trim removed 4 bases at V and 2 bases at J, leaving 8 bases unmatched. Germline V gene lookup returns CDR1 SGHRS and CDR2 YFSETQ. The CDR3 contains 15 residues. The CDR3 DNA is TGCGCCAGCAGCCTGTGGGGGACAGCTAACACTGAAGCTTTCTTT. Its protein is CASSLWGTANTEAFF.

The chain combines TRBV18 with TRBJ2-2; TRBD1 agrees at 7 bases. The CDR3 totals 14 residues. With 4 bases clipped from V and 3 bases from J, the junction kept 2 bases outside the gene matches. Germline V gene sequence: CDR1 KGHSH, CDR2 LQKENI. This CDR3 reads CASSRTGYTGELFF. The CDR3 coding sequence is TGTGCCAGCTCACGGACAGGCTACACCGGGGAGCTGTTTTTT.

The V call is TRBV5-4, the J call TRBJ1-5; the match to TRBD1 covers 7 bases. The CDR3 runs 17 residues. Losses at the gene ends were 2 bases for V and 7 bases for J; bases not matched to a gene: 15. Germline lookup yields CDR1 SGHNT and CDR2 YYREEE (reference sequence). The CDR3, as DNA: TGTGCCAGCAGCTTAAAGATGGAGGGGGCGCAAATCCAGCCCCAGCATTTT. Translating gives CASSLKMEGAQIQPQHF. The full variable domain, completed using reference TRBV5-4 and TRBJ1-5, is ETGVTQSPTHLIKTRGQQVTLRCSSQSGHNTVSWYQQALGQGPQFIFQYYREEENGRGNFPPRFSGLQFPNYSSELNVNALELDDSALYLCASSLKMEGAQIQPQHFGDGTRLSIL.

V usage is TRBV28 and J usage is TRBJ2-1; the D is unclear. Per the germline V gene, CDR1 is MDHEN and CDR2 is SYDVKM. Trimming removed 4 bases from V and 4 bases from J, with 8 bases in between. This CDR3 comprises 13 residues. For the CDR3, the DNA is TGTGCCAGCAGTTCCCTTACATACAATGAGCAGTTCTTC. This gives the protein CASSSLTYNEQFF.

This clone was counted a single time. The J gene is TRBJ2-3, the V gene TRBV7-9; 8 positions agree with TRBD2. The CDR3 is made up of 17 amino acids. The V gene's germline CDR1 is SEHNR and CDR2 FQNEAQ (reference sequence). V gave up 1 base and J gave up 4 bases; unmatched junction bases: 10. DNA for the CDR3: TGTGCCAGCAGCTTAGGCTCGCGGGGACTAGAGCCAGATACGCAGTATTTT. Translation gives CASSLGSRGLEPDTQYF.

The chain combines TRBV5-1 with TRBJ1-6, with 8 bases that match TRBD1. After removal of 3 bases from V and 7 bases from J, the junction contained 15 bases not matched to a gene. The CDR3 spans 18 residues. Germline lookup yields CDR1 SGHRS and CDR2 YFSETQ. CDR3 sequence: CASSWFGQGSNSNSPLHF. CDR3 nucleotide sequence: TGCGCCAGCAGCTGGTTCGGACAGGGTTCCAATTCGAATTCACCCCTCCACTTT.

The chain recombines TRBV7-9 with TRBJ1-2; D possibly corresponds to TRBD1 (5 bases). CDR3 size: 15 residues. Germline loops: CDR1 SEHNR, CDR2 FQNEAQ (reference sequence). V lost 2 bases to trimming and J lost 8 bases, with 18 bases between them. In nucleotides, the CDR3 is TGTGCCAGCAGCTTATTGGGCGGGGGTGCGCGAGGCTACACCTTC. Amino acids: CASSLLGGGARGYTF.

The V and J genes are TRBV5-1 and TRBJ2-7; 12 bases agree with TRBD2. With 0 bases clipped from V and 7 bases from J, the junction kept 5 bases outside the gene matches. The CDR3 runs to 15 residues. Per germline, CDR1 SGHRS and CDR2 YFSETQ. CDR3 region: CASSLELAGGREQYF. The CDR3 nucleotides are TGCGCCAGCAGCTTGGAGCTAGCGGGAGGGCGGGAGCAGTACTTC. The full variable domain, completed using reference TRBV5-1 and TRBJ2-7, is KAGVTQTPRYLIKTRGQQVTLSCSPISGHRSVSWYQQTPGQGLQFLFEYFSETQRNKGNFPGRFSGRQFSNSRSEMNVSTLELGDSALYLCASSLELAGGREQYFGPGTRLTVT.

CDR3 residues: CASSYQSGSNEKLFF. CDR3 nucleotide sequence: TGTGCCAGCAGCTACCAGTCGGGTTCTAATGAAAAACTGTTTTTT. The chain carries TRBV6-5 and TRBJ1-4; no clear D. The CDR3 runs to 15 residues. V was clipped by 6 bases and J by 3 bases, with 14 bases between them. In germline, CDR1 is MNHEY, CDR2 SVGAGI.

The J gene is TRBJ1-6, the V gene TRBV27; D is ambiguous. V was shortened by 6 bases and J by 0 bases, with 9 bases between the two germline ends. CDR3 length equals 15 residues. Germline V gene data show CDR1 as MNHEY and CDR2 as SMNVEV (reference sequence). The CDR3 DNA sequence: TGTGCCAGCAGAATACAGAGCTCCTATAATTCACCCCTCCACTTT. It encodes CASRIQSSYNSPLHF.

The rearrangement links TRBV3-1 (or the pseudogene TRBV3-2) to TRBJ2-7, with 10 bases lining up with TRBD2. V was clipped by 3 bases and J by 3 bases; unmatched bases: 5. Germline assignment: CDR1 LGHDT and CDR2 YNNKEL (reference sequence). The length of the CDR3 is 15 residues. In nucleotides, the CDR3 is TGTGCCAGCAGCCATAGGACTAGCGGAGTCTACGAGCAGTACTTC. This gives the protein CASSHRTSGVYEQYF.

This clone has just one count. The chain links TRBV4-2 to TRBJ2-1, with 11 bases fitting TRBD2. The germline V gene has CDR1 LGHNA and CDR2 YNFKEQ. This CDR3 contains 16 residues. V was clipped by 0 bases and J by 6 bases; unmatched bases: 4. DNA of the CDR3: TGTGCCAGCAGCCAAGACGTAGCGGGAGGGTTCAATGAGCAGTTCTTC. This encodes CASSQDVAGGFNEQFF.

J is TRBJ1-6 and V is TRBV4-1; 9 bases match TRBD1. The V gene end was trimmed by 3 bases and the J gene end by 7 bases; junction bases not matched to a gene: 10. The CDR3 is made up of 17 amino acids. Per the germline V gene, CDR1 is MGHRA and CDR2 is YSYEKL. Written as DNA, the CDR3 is TGCGCCAGCAGCCAGGCACTACAGGGGGCGGGAAATTCACCCCTCCACTTT. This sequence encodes CASSQALQGAGNSPLHF.

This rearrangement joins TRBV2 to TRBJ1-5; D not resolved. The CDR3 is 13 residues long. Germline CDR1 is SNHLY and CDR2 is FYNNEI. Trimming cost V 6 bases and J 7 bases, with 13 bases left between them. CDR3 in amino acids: CASSYDSGQPQHF. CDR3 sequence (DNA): TGTGCCAGCAGCTATGACTCCGGACAGCCCCAGCATTTT.

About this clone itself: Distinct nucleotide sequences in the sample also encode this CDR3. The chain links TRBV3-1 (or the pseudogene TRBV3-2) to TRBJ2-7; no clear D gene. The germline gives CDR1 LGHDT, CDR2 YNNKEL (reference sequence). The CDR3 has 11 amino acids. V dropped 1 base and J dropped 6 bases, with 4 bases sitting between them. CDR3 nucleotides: TGTGCCAGCAGCCAAGCTTCCGAGCAGTACTTC. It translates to CASSQASEQYF.

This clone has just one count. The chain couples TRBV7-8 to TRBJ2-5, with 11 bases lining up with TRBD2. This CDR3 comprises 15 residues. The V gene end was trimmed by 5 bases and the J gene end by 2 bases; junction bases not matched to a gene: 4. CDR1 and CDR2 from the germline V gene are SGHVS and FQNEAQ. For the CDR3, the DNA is TGTGCCAGCAGCCTGGGACTAGCGGAGCAAGAGACCCAGTACTTC. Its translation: CASSLGLAEQETQYF.

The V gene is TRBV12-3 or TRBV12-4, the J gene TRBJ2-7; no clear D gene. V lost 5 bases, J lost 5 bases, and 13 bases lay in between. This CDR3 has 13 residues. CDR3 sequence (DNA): TGTGCCAGCAGTCCGGGTTCAAACAACGAGCAGTACTTC. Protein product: CASSPGSNNEQYF.

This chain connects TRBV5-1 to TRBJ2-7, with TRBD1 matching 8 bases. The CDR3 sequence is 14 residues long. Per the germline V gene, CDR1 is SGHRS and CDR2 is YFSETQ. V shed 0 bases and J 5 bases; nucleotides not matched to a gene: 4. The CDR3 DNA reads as TGCGCCAGCAGCTTGGGGCAGGGGGCGGACGAGCAGTACTTC. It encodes CASSLGQGADEQYF.

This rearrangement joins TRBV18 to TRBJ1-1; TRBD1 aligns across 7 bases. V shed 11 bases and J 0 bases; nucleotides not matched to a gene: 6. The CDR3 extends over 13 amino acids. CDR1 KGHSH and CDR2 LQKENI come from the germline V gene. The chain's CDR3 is CAWRTGMNTEAFF. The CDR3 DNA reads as TGTGCCTGGAGGACAGGTATGAACACTGAAGCTTTCTTT.

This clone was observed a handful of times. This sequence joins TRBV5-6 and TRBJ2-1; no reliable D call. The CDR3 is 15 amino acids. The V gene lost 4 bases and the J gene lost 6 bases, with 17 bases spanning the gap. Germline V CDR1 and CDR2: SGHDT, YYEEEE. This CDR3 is CASSLRSITLNEQFF. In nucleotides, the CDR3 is TGTGCCAGCAGCCTTAGGAGCATCACACTCAATGAGCAGTTCTTC.

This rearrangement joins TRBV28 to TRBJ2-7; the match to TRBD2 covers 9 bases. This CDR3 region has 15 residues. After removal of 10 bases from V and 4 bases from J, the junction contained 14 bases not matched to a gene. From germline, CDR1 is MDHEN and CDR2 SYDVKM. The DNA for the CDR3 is TGTGCCACCAGAGGGGCGGGAGGGCCTAGGTACGAGCAGTACTTC. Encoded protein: CATRGAGGPRYEQYF. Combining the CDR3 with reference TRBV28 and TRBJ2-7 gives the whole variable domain DVKVTQSSRYLVKRTGEKVFLECVQDMDHENMFWYRQDPGLGLRLIYFSYDVKMKEKGDIPEGYSVSREKKERFSLILESASTNQTSMYLCATRGAGGPRYEQYFGPGTRLTVT.

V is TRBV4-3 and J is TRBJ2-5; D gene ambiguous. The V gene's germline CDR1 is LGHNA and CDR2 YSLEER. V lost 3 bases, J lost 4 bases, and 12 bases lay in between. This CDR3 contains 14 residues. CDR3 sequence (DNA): TGCGCCAGCAGCCAGAAGTCTGGGCGAGAGACCCAGTACTTC. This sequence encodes CASSQKSGRETQYF.

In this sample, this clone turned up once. CDR3 nucleotide sequence: TGTGCCAGCAGCCAAGTTAAAGGGGAAGACGAGCAGTACTTC. As protein: CASSQVKGEDEQYF. The V call is TRBV4-2, the J call TRBJ2-7, with D tentatively TRBD1 (5 bases). The V and J ends lost 1 base and 5 bases respectively, with 12 bases between them. Germline V gives CDR1 LGHNA, CDR2 YNFKEQ. The CDR3 extends over 14 amino acids.